The 11 T cell receptor beta chains below were found in one sample sequenced in a study of glioma-infiltrating T cells. The iRepertoire nested amplicon-rescue multiplex PCR amplified TCR alpha and beta CDR3s from RNA. TCRdb reprocessed the multiplex PCR reads via MiXCR and lists one record per CDR3 protein. Among 160,000 or so distinct CDR3 sequences listed, under 55% were seen once. Sequenced input: glioma tissue, nonneoplastic brain tissue, or PBMCs (not recorded which). The receptors were sampled from a human donor with low-grade glioma or glioblastoma, undergoing nonglioma brain surgery, or in good health (not recorded which).

This clonotype occurred a few times. This sequence joins TRBV5-1 and TRBJ2-7, with D perhaps TRBD1 (5 bases). This CDR3 contains 14 residues. V was trimmed by 4 bases and J by 7 bases, leaving 18 bases between them. Germline CDR1 is SGHRS and CDR2 is YFSETQ. CDR3: CASSVDSGGVEQYF. CDR3 DNA: TGCGCCAGCAGCGTCGACAGTGGTGGGGTGGAGCAGTACTTC.

This chain joins TRBV2 and TRBJ1-1; 7 bases map to TRBD1. J was trimmed by 4 bases and V by 9 bases; bases with no gene match: 8. Per the germline V gene, CDR1 is SNHLY and CDR2 is FYNNEI. This CDR3 is built from 13 residues. The CDR3 protein is CARSSGGITEAFF. The CDR3 DNA is TGTGCCAGAAGTTCAGGGGGGATCACTGAAGCTTTCTTT.

The chain uses TRBV3-1 and TRBJ2-1; D perhaps matches TRBD2 (6 bases). V dropped 0 bases and J dropped 0 bases, with 15 bases sitting between them. Germline CDR1 is LGHDT and CDR2 is YNNKEL (reference sequence). This CDR3 spans 18 amino acids. The CDR3 loop is CASSQEVGLGSSYNEQFF. Written as DNA, the CDR3 is TGTGCCAGCAGCCAAGAGGTCGGCCTCGGGAGCTCCTACAATGAGCAGTTCTTC.

In regard to this clonotype: A much larger clone lies a single base off, so this may be a read error. The rearrangement links TRBV15 to TRBJ2-3; 7 bases line up with TRBD2. The CDR3 is made up of 14 amino acids. Per the germline V gene, CDR1 is LNHNV and CDR2 is YYDKDF (reference sequence). DNA of the CDR3: TGTACCACCAGCAGGCCGCCAAGCGGGACGGAGCAGTATTTT. Amino acids: CTTSRPPSGTEQYF.

Concerning this clonotype itself: A much larger clone differs from this one at a single base, so this may be a read error. This sequence joins TRBV2 and TRBJ1-4; no clear D. This CDR3 spans 15 amino acids. CDR1 is SNHLY and CDR2 is FYNNEI in the germline V gene. The CDR3 region is CASSEAYGFNGKLFF. In DNA form, the CDR3 reads TGTGCCAGCAGTGAAGCGTACGGGTTTAATGGAAAACTGTTTTTT.

On this clonotype itself: The junction does not match germline at one end; this may be a read error. CDR3 nucleotide sequence: TGTGCCAGCAGTTTAGCAACAGATAAGCAGTATTTT. This sequence encodes CASSLATDKQYF. J is TRBJ2-3 and V is TRBV12-3 or TRBV12-4, with D unclear. This CDR3 comprises 12 residues.

The table lists this clonotype with many counts. This chain joins TRBV6-1 and TRBJ1-2; D remains ambiguous. Per the germline V gene, CDR1 is MNHNS and CDR2 is SASEGT. The CDR3 has 14 amino acids. V lost 7 bases to trimming and J lost 7 bases, with 19 bases between them. Written as DNA, the CDR3 is TGTGCCAGCAACCTAGACGACCGGGCGCGTGGCTACACCTTC. Amino acids: CASNLDDRARGYTF.

Notes on this clonotype: This may be a read error, as it is one base from a much larger clone. The chain links TRBV10-2 to TRBJ1-1; tentatively, D is TRBD1 (5 bases). The CDR3 is 13 amino acids. Germline CDR1 WSHSY, CDR2 SAAADI. DNA of the CDR3: TGCGCCAGCCAGGGCGGAATGAAAACTGAAGCTTTCTTT. The encoded protein is CASQGGMKTEAFF.

This clonotype was observed a handful of times. V is TRBV4-2 and J is TRBJ2-7; 13 bases are shared with TRBD2. J gave up 2 bases and V 0 bases, and 10 bases lay outside the gene matches. The CDR3 runs 19 residues. Germline CDR1 reads LGHNA; CDR2 reads YNFKEQ. CDR3 bases: TGTGCCAGCAGCCAAGAACCCTCATCAACTAGCGGGGGGGCCTACGAGCAGTACTTC. This translates into CASSQEPSSTSGGAYEQYF.

This clonotype was picked up many times. The genes are TRBV20-1 and TRBJ2-1; 12 bases line up with TRBD2. With 5 bases clipped from V and 5 bases from J, the junction kept 7 bases outside the gene matches. CDR1 DFQATT and CDR2 SNEGSKA come from the germline V gene (reference sequence). The CDR3 is 15 amino acids. The CDR3 is CSAPRTSGTHNEQFF. CDR3 coding DNA: TGCAGTGCTCCGCGGACTAGCGGGACTCACAATGAGCAGTTCTTC.

This clonotype has a count of ten or more. The junction departs from germline at one end; a sequencing error may be responsible. J is TRBJ2-1 and V is TRBV7-9, with 14 bases that match TRBD2. This CDR3 is 16 amino acids long. Germline CDR1 SEHNR, CDR2 FQNEAQ (reference sequence). The CDR3 coding sequence is TGTGCCAGCAGCCGACTAGCGGGAGGGCCCTATAATGAGCAGTTCTTC. Translation gives CASSRLAGGPYNEQFF.